These T cell receptor beta chains were read from a single sample in a study of T cell responses to AZD1222 COVID-19 vaccine. Sequenced by immunoSEQ multiplex PCR; TCRdb stores in-frame clones only, minus some. The sample includes about 92,000 clones, approximately 86% of them seen just once. The source was peripheral blood, collected on day 0 of MenACWY control vaccination. Receptor source: an adult in good health. Each CDR3 is given with its conserved first and last residue. D genes are given only for firm matches. Clone sizes are given selectively: once, few, many, or a class where the clone is expanded.

>TRBD1|TRBJ1-2|TRBV14|15|-
TGTGCCAGCAGCCAAACCGGGACAGGGATCTATGGCTACACCTTC
CASSQTGTGIYGYTF
>-|TRBJ2-7|TRBV30|14|few
TGTGCCTGGAGAGGGATTGGGACCTTCTACGAGCAGTACTTC
CAWRGIGTFYEQYF
>TRBD1|TRBJ1-5|TRBV24-1|15|-
TGTGCCACCAGTGACCCTACAGGGGGAAATCAGCCCCAGCATTTT
CATSDPTGGNQPQHF
>-|TRBJ2-1|TRBV3-1/TRBV3-2|14|-
TGTGCCAGCAGCCAAAACAGGCGAGTGGGTGAGCAGTTCTTC
CASSQNRRVGEQFF
>TRBD1|TRBJ2-7|TRBV5-3|17|-
TGTGCCAGAAGCTTGAGTATAGGGGGACAGGGGACCTACGAGCAGTACTTC
CARSLSIGGQGTYEQYF
>-|TRBJ1-2|TRBV7-9|12|-
TGTGCCAGCAAGGACCGCTATGGTGGCTACACCTTC
CASKDRYGGYTF
>-|TRBJ1-1|TRBV6-5|13|-
TGTGCCACGCTCACGGAAGGGGGGACTGAAGCTTTCTTT
CATLTEGGTEAFF
>-|TRBJ1-6|TRBV5-8|14|-
TGTGCCAGCAGCTCTGTTATCAGGAATTCACCCCTCCACTTT
CASSSVIRNSPLHF
>-|TRBJ1-1|TRBV4-1|14|-
TGCGCCAGCAGCCAAGATCGGGGGGGAACTGAAGCTTTCTTT
CASSQDRGGTEAFF
>-|TRBJ1-1|TRBV5-1|15|-
TGCGCCAGCAGCTTGGGGGCAGGGACGAACACTGAAGCTTTCTTT
CASSLGAGTNTEAFF
>-|TRBJ1-6|TRBV19|14|-
TGTGCCAGTAGTATCAGGGACGGTAATTCACCCCTCCACTTT
CASSIRDGNSPLHF
>-|TRBJ2-7|TRBV7-2|14|once
TGTGCCAGCAGCTTAAAAGGCCAATCCTACGAGCAGTACTTC
CASSLKGQSYEQYF
>TRBD1|TRBJ1-5|TRBV6-5|14|once
TGTGCCACACAACAACAGGGGGCTTATCAGCCCCAGCATTTT
CATQQQGAYQPQHF
>-|TRBJ1-4|TRBV19|14|-
TGTGCCAGTAGCCCTGGGACGGTGAGGGGAAAACTGTTTTTT
CASSPGTVRGKLFF
>-|TRBJ1-1|TRBV4-3|13|-
TGCGCCAGCAGCCTAGAGTTGAGCACTGAAGCTTTCTTT
CASSLELSTEAFF
>-|TRBJ2-2|TRBV6-6|14|-
TGTGCCAGCAGCTGGCGGGGTGGGACCGGGGAGCTGTTTTTT
CASSWRGGTGELFF